This is a list of T cell receptor beta chains from one sample in a study of T cell repertoires in cytomegalovirus infection. TCRdb called the reads again in MiXCR, with one record for every CDR3 protein. The sample holds 200,000 to 300,000 distinct CDR3 sequences, roughly 10% seen once. Source material: PBMCs. These receptors came from a human donor in good health (CMV status not recorded). Some clones in this sample may be carry-over from other donors' samples. Each CDR3 is given with its conserved first and last residue. D genes are given only for firm matches. Some rows mark clone size as missing; the rest say once, few, many or name a class of expanded clone.

clone_size: many; v_call: TRBV11-2; j_call: TRBJ1-4; d_call: .; cdr3_aa: CASSSWPGATNEKLFF; cdr3_nt: TGTGCCAGCAGCTCTTGGCCGGGGGCAACTAATGAAAAACTGTTTTTT
clone_size: many; v_call: TRBV7-2; j_call: TRBJ2-5; d_call: TRBD2; cdr3_aa: CASSLSGGSYQETQYF; cdr3_nt: TGTGCCAGCAGCTTAAGCGGGGGGAGTTACCAAGAGACCCAGTACTTC
clone_size: few; v_call: TRBV7-9; j_call: TRBJ2-1; d_call: TRBD2; cdr3_aa: CASSPGGSGRYNEQFF; cdr3_nt: TGTGCCAGCAGCCCCGGGGGGAGCGGGAGGTACAATGAGCAGTTCTTC
clone_size: many; v_call: TRBV12-3/TRBV12-4; j_call: TRBJ2-3; d_call: TRBD2; cdr3_aa: CASRAPAGSDTQYF; cdr3_nt: TGTGCCAGCAGGGCCCCAGCGGGGTCAGATACGCAGTATTTT
clone_size: many; v_call: TRBV27; j_call: TRBJ2-2; d_call: .; cdr3_aa: CASTWGSNTGELFF; cdr3_nt: TGTGCCAGCACATGGGGATCTAACACCGGGGAGCTGTTTTTT
clone_size: many; v_call: TRBV28; j_call: TRBJ2-2; d_call: TRBD2; cdr3_aa: CASIPREGTGELFF; cdr3_nt: TGTGCCAGCATCCCACGGGAGGGCACCGGGGAGCTGTTTTTT
clone_size: many; v_call: TRBV19; j_call: TRBJ1-5; d_call: .; cdr3_aa: CASSIGSDSRVYSNQPQHF; cdr3_nt: TGTGCCAGTAGTATAGGGTCGGACTCTCGGGTTTATAGCAATCAGCCCCAGCATTTT
clone_size: many; v_call: TRBV14; j_call: TRBJ2-7; d_call: TRBD1; cdr3_aa: CASSHDGTGLGEQYF; cdr3_nt: TGTGCCAGCAGCCACGACGGGACAGGCTTGGGGGAGCAGTACTTC
clone_size: .; v_call: TRBV5-6; j_call: TRBJ2-3; d_call: .; cdr3_aa: CASSLVAGRLVADTQYF; cdr3_nt: TGTGCCAGCAGCTTGGTGGCGGGCCGGCTGGTGGCAGATACGCAGTATTTT
clone_size: many; v_call: TRBV7-2; j_call: TRBJ1-1; d_call: .; cdr3_aa: CASSLGGGSGRAFF; cdr3_nt: TGTGCCAGCAGCTTAGGGGGTGGGTCAGGGAGAGCTTTCTTT
clone_size: few; v_call: TRBV12-3/TRBV12-4; j_call: TRBJ1-3; d_call: TRBD1; cdr3_aa: CASRSWTGPGNTIYF; cdr3_nt: TGTGCCAGCAGATCATGGACAGGCCCTGGAAACACCATATATTTT
clone_size: .; v_call: TRBV5-1; j_call: TRBJ2-3; d_call: TRBD1; cdr3_aa: CASRRTGAGDTQYF; cdr3_nt: TGCGCCAGCAGAAGGACAGGGGCAGGAGATACGCAGTATTTT
clone_size: many; v_call: TRBV7-2; j_call: TRBJ1-5; d_call: .; cdr3_aa: CASSRRNGGHQPQHF; cdr3_nt: TGTGCCAGCAGCCGCCGTAACGGGGGGCATCAGCCCCAGCATTTT
clone_size: .; v_call: TRBV28; j_call: TRBJ1-3; d_call: .; cdr3_aa: CASSPPRGTIYF; cdr3_nt: TGTGCCAGCAGTCCGCCTCGGGGTACCATATATTTT
clone_size: many; v_call: TRBV12-3/TRBV12-4; j_call: TRBJ2-1; d_call: TRBD2; cdr3_aa: CASSLTGGRGTGNEQFF; cdr3_nt: TGTGCCAGCAGTTTAACCGGCGGGAGAGGGACTGGCAATGAGCAGTTCTTC
clone_size: .; v_call: TRBV4-3; j_call: TRBJ2-7; d_call: .; cdr3_aa: CASSQDDGRQYF; cdr3_nt: TGCGCCAGCAGCCAAGATGATGGGAGGCAGTACTTC
clone_size: many; v_call: TRBV7-6; j_call: TRBJ1-5; d_call: .; cdr3_aa: CASSLAHGEPQHF; cdr3_nt: TGTGCCAGCAGCTTAGCTCACGGGGAGCCCCAGCATTTT
clone_size: many; v_call: TRBV27; j_call: TRBJ1-2; d_call: .; cdr3_aa: CASSLSGYRAGSRSNYGYTF; cdr3_nt: TGTGCCAGCAGTTTATCTGGATATAGGGCGGGCAGCCGTTCTAACTATGGCTACACCTTC
clone_size: many; v_call: TRBV5-1; j_call: TRBJ1-4; d_call: .; cdr3_aa: CASSTGQINEKLFF; cdr3_nt: TGCGCCAGCAGCACCGGACAGATTAATGAAAAACTGTTTTTT
clone_size: .; v_call: TRBV5-6; j_call: TRBJ2-5; d_call: TRBD1; cdr3_aa: CASSLPGQGKETQYF; cdr3_nt: TGTGCCAGCAGCCTACCGGGACAGGGGAAAGAGACCCAGTACTTC
clone_size: many; v_call: TRBV7-2; j_call: TRBJ2-5; d_call: TRBD2; cdr3_aa: CASSFGTSGMETQYF; cdr3_nt: TGTGCCAGCAGCTTTGGGACTAGCGGGATGGAGACCCAGTACTTC
clone_size: many; v_call: TRBV7-2; j_call: TRBJ2-5; d_call: TRBD2; cdr3_aa: CASSLVGGVETQYF; cdr3_nt: TGTGCCAGCAGCTTAGTCGGGGGGGTGGAGACCCAGTACTTC
clone_size: many; v_call: TRBV7-2; j_call: TRBJ2-1; d_call: TRBD2; cdr3_aa: CASSPSGGPNEQFF; cdr3_nt: TGTGCCAGCAGCCCCTCGGGGGGGCCCAATGAGCAGTTCTTC
clone_size: many; v_call: TRBV7-2; j_call: TRBJ1-5; d_call: .; cdr3_aa: CASSLRGQGQPQHF; cdr3_nt: TGTGCCAGCAGCTTACGGGGACAAGGTCAGCCCCAGCATTTT
clone_size: once; v_call: TRBV30; j_call: TRBJ2-7; d_call: .; cdr3_aa: CAWTKSSYEQYF; cdr3_nt: TGTGCCTGGACAAAGAGCTCCTACGAGCAGTACTTC
clone_size: few; v_call: TRBV25-1; j_call: TRBJ2-2; d_call: .; cdr3_aa: CASSEFIGSTGELFF; cdr3_nt: TGTGCCAGCAGTGAATTTATCGGGAGCACCGGGGAGCTGTTTTTT
clone_size: many; v_call: TRBV7-2; j_call: TRBJ2-7; d_call: TRBD1; cdr3_aa: CASSSGTGQFYEQYF; cdr3_nt: TGTGCCAGCAGCTCCGGCACGGGACAGTTCTACGAGCAGTACTTC